This is a list of T cell receptor beta chains from one sample in a study of blood T cell repertoires in COVID-19. The repertoire was sequenced with immunoSEQ multiplex PCR; TCRdb's copy has only in-frame clones and lacks some. The sample carries roughly 65,000 clones, 85% recorded once. The sequencing sample was made of peripheral blood. Every receptor here comes from a woman of 80 years or more with active or convalescent COVID-19. Each CDR3 is given with its conserved first and last residue. A D gene is named only where the DNA matches it firmly. Size is omitted from some rows. Given values are once, few, many or a class for expanded clones.

D	V	size	J	DNA	CDR3
NA	TRBV6-5	NA	TRBJ2-2	TGTGCCAGCAGTTACCTAGCGAGCACCGGGGAGCTGTTTTTT	CASSYLASTGELFF
NA	TRBV29-1	NA	TRBJ1-1	TGCAGCGTTCGGACAGCCTACACTGAAGCTTTCTTT	CSVRTAYTEAFF
TRBD2	TRBV10-3	once	TRBJ2-7	TGTGCCATCAGTCAGGGGCCAGCGGGGGGCAGCTCCTACGAGCAGTACTTC	CAISQGPAGGSSYEQYF
TRBD1	TRBV5-5	NA	TRBJ2-1	TGTGCCAGCAGCGAATCCGGGACAGGGATTAAGTACAATGAGCAGTTCTTC	CASSESGTGIKYNEQFF
NA	TRBV19	NA	TRBJ2-7	TGTGCCAGTAGTATATCAGGGGTACGGTCGATCTACGAGCAGTACTTC	CASSISGVRSIYEQYF
NA	TRBV21-1	NA	TRBJ2-1	TGTGCCAGCAGCCCGGGACTTGACAATGAGCAGTTCTTC	CASSPGLDNEQFF
NA	TRBV11-3	few	TRBJ2-1	TGTGCCAGCAGCTTAGTAGGACAAGCCGGTACCGACAATGAGCAGTTCTTC	CASSLVGQAGTDNEQFF
TRBD1	TRBV27	NA	TRBJ2-1	TGTGCCAGCAGTTTAACAGGGGGAGCCTACAATGAGCAGTTCTTC	CASSLTGGAYNEQFF
NA	TRBV21-1	few	TRBJ1-4	TGTGCCAGCAGCAATGCCGTGGAGGATGGGGCAACTAATGAAAAACTGTTTTTT	CASSNAVEDGATNEKLFF
NA	TRBV6-2/TRBV6-3	NA	TRBJ2-5	TGTGCCAGCAGTTACCAATTTTCCGAGACCCAGTACTTC	CASSYQFSETQYF
NA	TRBV14	once	TRBJ2-3	TGTGCCAGCAGCCAAGATCACGGGAACACAGATACGCAGTATTTT	CASSQDHGNTDTQYF
TRBD1	TRBV19	NA	TRBJ2-7	TGTGCCAGTAGTACCGGGACAGGGCAGTTGGGAGAGCAGTACTTC	CASSTGTGQLGEQYF
TRBD1	TRBV18	once	TRBJ1-5	TGTGCCAGCTCACGGACAGGGTCCTATGGGCCCCAGCATTTT	CASSRTGSYGPQHF
NA	TRBV9	NA	TRBJ2-1	TGTGCCAGCAGCGTAGTCCCGGGGAATGAGCAGTTCTTC	CASSVVPGNEQFF